This TCR beta chain originates from a study of T cell responses to AZD1222 COVID-19 vaccine. The study's findings and limits: The donor group comprised mostly white British people and more females; the analysis possibly underestimated clonal diversity. The peak T cell response came first, and repertoires were sampled only after it. Baseline testing showed seropositivity in only a handful of AZD1222 recipients. Among vaccine-associated CD4 TCRs, coverage spanned spike, with dominance at 160-218 and 743-854.

Profiling relied on immunoSEQ multiplex PCR, and the TCRdb table lists in-frame clones only, not all of them. The table has about 140,000 clones, 80% to 95% seen once; the top ten hold 3% to 4%. Germline V gives CDR1 SGHTA, CDR2 FQGTGA. This CDR3 contains 16 residues. Unmatched junction bases numbered 6, after V lost 5 bases and J lost 5 bases. A word on this clone: Its antigen is unidentified.

Sequences were derived from peripheral blood, sampled 28 days after the second AZD1222 dose. The chain carries TRBV7-3 and TRBJ2-1, with TRBD2 identical over 13 bases. This sequence originates from an adult who received the AZD1222 COVID-19 vaccine. CDR3 loop: CASSLGLAGANNEQFF. Written as DNA, the CDR3 is TGTGCCAGCAGCCTAGGACTAGCGGGGGCCAACAATGAGCAGTTCTTC.